The clone carrying this T cell receptor (beta chain) was detected many times. What it recognizes is unknown. MiXCR was run by TCRdb on the reads, yielding one entry per CDR3 protein. In the table there are approximately 630,000 distinct CDR3 sequences, approximately 24% of which are singletons. Germline V gives CDR1 SEHNR, CDR2 FQNEAQ (reference sequence). Trimming at V came to 5 bases and at J to 8 bases, leaving 14 bases not matched to a gene. The CDR3 is 15 residues long. The data belong to a study of T cell repertoires in cytomegalovirus infection. Looking at the study overall: CMV infection and matching HLA type were both indicated by public TCR beta signatures. Study observations and caveats: Adding up the frequency of public TCR beta families identified people who carried CMV plus the relevant HLA. HLA-C-restricted TCR beta clonotypes specific for CMV led the ex vivo response.

The gene calls are TRBV7-9 and TRBJ1-2; 7 bases are shared with TRBD1. Sequences were obtained from CD8+ T cells from PBMCs. The receptor was isolated from a human donor in good health (CMV status not recorded). Some clones in this sample may be carry-over from other donors' samples. The CDR3 here is CASSPPDRESAGYTF. CDR3 nucleotides: TGTGCCAGCAGCCCGCCTGACAGGGAATCGGCCGGCTACACCTTC.